These 21 T cell receptor beta chains were sequenced from one sample in a study of resident and recirculating memory T cells in vitiligo (dated by TCRdb to 2016 to 2019). Libraries were built with the immunoSEQ multiplex PCR assay. In its TCRdb copy, this immuneACCESS table keeps in-frame sequences only and misses some clones. Where compared with another copy, unresolved V genes explain less than half of these, and the others have no known cause. This sample comprises around 76,000 clones, about 89% of them detected only once. 4.9% of the sample rests with the top ten. The sample consisted of blood. The source of these receptors is a male donor with vitiligo.

The rearrangement joins TRBV14 to TRBJ1-4, with 10 bases aligning to TRBD1. Germline V CDR1 and CDR2: SGHDN, FVKESK. V lost 4 bases, J lost 9 bases, and 5 bases stayed unmatched. The CDR3 totals 14 residues. The CDR3 region has the DNA TGTGCCAGCAGCCCATCGACAGGGGGCAAAAAACTGTTTTTT. It codes for CASSPSTGGKKLFF.

This clone was recorded once. The chain has TRBV28 and TRBJ1-1; D remains unclear. This CDR3 comprises 14 residues. CDR1 and CDR2 from the germline V gene are MDHEN and SYDVKM. With 1 base removed from V and 1 base from J, the gap between germline ends came to 7 bases. CDR3 nucleotide sequence: TGTGCCAGCAGTTTATACAGACAGAACACTGAAGCTTTCTTT. Protein: CASSLYRQNTEAFF.

The J gene is TRBJ2-7, the V gene TRBV7-2, with 8 positions matching TRBD1. This CDR3 is built from 15 residues. J was trimmed by 0 bases and V by 5 bases; bases with no gene match: 6. The germline gives CDR1 SGHTA, CDR2 FQGNSA. In DNA, the CDR3 is TGTGCCAGCAGCCGGACAGGGCCTAGCTCCTACGAGCAGTACTTC. Encoded protein: CASSRTGPSSYEQYF.

The V gene is TRBV7-9, the J gene TRBJ1-6, with 10 bases aligning to TRBD1. Unmatched junction bases numbered 6, after V lost 1 base and J lost 0 bases. The CDR3 runs to 19 residues. Germline V lookup: CDR1 SEHNR, CDR2 FQNEAQ (reference sequence). The CDR3: CASSLDAGQGSSYNSPLHF. The CDR3 bases are TGTGCCAGCAGCTTAGACGCGGGACAGGGGAGCTCCTATAATTCACCCCTCCACTTT. Looking up the rest from reference TRBV7-9 and TRBJ1-6 gives the full variable domain: DTGVSQNPRHKITKRGQNVTFRCDPISEHNRLYWYRQTLGQGPEFLTYFQNEAQLEKSRLLSDRFSAERPKGSFSTLEIQRTEQGDSAMYLCASSLDAGQGSSYNSPLHFGNGTRLTVT.

The rearrangement links TRBV19 to TRBJ2-3, with D possibly TRBD1 on 6 matching bases. Germline CDR1 and CDR2: LNHDA and SQIVND (reference sequence). The CDR3 has 13 amino acids. V gave up 6 bases and J gave up 2 bases, with 9 bases separating them. The CDR3 loop reads CASSRDITDTQYF. The CDR3 DNA is TGTGCCAGTAGCCGGGACATCACAGATACGCAGTATTTT. Full variable domain (missing parts from reference TRBV19 and TRBJ2-3): DGGITQSPKYLFRKEGQNVTLSCEQNLNHDAMYWYRQDPGQGLRLIYYSQIVNDFQKGDIAEGYSVSREKKESFPLTVTSAQKNPTAFYLCASSRDITDTQYFGPGTRLTVL.

V usage is TRBV28 and J usage is TRBJ1-1; tentative D call: TRBD1 (5 bases). This CDR3 region has 13 residues. Germline CDR1 and CDR2: MDHEN and SYDVKM. For the CDR3, the DNA is TGTACCAACTACAGGTTACGGAACACTGAAGCTTTCTTT. Encoded protein: CTNYRLRNTEAFF.

This clone is medium-sized. Other DNA sequences in this sample translate to the same CDR3. The chain combines TRBV7-3 with TRBJ2-1, with a weak D call TRBD2 (7 bases). Germline lookup yields CDR1 SGHTA and CDR2 FQGTGA. The V and J ends lost 2 bases and 0 bases respectively, with 8 bases between them. The CDR3 runs 15 residues. The CDR3 loop is CASSLGGASYNEQFF. The CDR3 nucleotides are TGTGCCAGCAGCTTAGGGGGGGCCTCCTACAATGAGCAGTTCTTC.

The gene calls are TRBV28 and TRBJ1-2; D perhaps matches TRBD1 (6 bases). The CDR3 extends over 15 amino acids. CDR1 MDHEN and CDR2 SYDVKM come from the germline V gene. The V end lost 7 bases, the J end lost 0 bases, and 15 bases lay between the germline ends. The CDR3 DNA is TGTGCCAGCACCCACCCCCCAGGGGCTAACTATGGCTACACCTTC. Encoded protein: CASTHPPGANYGYTF.

This chain links TRBV27 with TRBJ2-3, with 8 bases aligning to TRBD2. V shed 6 bases and J 4 bases; nucleotides not matched to a gene: 6. The V gene's germline CDR1 is MNHEY and CDR2 SMNVEV (reference sequence). The CDR3 covers 14 residues. This CDR3 reads CASSSGGRADTQYF. The CDR3 region has the DNA TGTGCCAGCAGCTCGGGGGGGCGGGCAGATACGCAGTATTTT.

V and J are TRBV15 and TRBJ1-1, with a weak D call TRBD1 (6 bases). V lost 0 bases and J lost 7, with 15 bases in between. The CDR3 sequence is 15 residues long. Germline V CDR1 and CDR2: LNHNV, YYDKDF (reference sequence). The CDR3 spells CATSRDQVRGGEAFF. The CDR3 DNA is TGTGCCACCAGCAGAGATCAGGTCAGGGGCGGTGAAGCTTTCTTT.

V is TRBV2 and J is TRBJ2-1, with 8 bases that match TRBD1. Germline CDR1 is SNHLY and CDR2 is FYNNEI. The CDR3 is 15 amino acids. After removal of 6 bases from V and 3 bases from J, the junction contained 7 bases not matched to a gene. As DNA, the CDR3 is TGTGCCAGCAGCGCGGGACAGGTCATCTACAATGAGCAGTTCTTC. It is translated as CASSAGQVIYNEQFF.

This chain links TRBV5-1 with TRBJ2-2, with TRBD1 as a possible D gene (6 bases). The CDR3 contains 15 residues. Germline assignment: CDR1 SGHRS and CDR2 YFSETQ. Trimming took off 4 bases at V and 5 bases at J, with 15 bases between the two ends. The CDR3 DNA sequence: TGCGCCAGCAGCCTTCACAGGGTACAAACCGGGGAGCTGTTTTTT. It specifies CASSLHRVQTGELFF.

The J gene is TRBJ2-7, the V gene TRBV5-1; D remains ambiguous. CDR1 SGHRS and CDR2 YFSETQ come from the germline V gene. V dropped 0 bases and J dropped 4 bases, with 17 bases sitting between them. CDR3 size: 16 residues. The CDR3 DNA is TGCGCCAGCAGCTTGGGAAGCCCATCCATTCAATACGAGCAGTACTTC. Its translation is CASSLGSPSIQYEQYF.

This rearrangement joins TRBV5-1 to TRBJ1-1; D gene unclear. The CDR3 is made up of 13 amino acids. Germline values: CDR1 SGHRS, CDR2 YFSETQ. V lost 4 bases and J lost 1, with 8 bases in between. CDR3 residues: CASSRLRNTEAFF. The CDR3 bases are TGCGCCAGCAGCCGATTGCGGAACACTGAAGCTTTCTTT.

The chain uses TRBV27 and TRBJ1-5; 7 bases fit TRBD1. The V and J ends lost 0 bases and 4 bases, in that order; junction bases with no gene match: 9. This CDR3 region has 17 residues. Germline V gives CDR1 MNHEY, CDR2 SMNVEV (reference sequence). CDR3 DNA sequence: TGTGCCAGCAGTTTATCGATTCGCCAGGGGGAAAATCAGCCCCAGCATTTT. As protein: CASSLSIRQGENQPQHF.

The chain carries TRBV11-2 and TRBJ1-4, with D possibly TRBD1 on 5 matching bases. With 5 bases removed from V and 5 bases from J, the gap between germline ends came to 15 bases. Germline CDR1 SGHAT, CDR2 FQNNGV. The CDR3 sequence is 15 residues long. The CDR3 DNA sequence: TGTGCCAGCAGCCTCCGCGGGACTGACAATGAAAAACTGTTTTTT. Protein product: CASSLRGTDNEKLFF.

The chain links TRBV4-3 to TRBJ1-1; 7 bases fit TRBD1. The CDR3 is 13 residues long. Germline CDR1 LGHNA, CDR2 YSLEER. J gave up 1 base and V 5 bases, and 1 base lay outside the gene matches. CDR3 in amino acids: CASSGQENTEAFF. CDR3 nucleotides: TGCGCCAGCAGCGGACAGGAGAACACTGAAGCTTTCTTT.

This rearrangement joins TRBV7-2 to TRBJ2-5, with 9 bases aligning to TRBD2. The CDR3 loop spans 15 amino acids. The V gene end was trimmed by 2 bases and the J gene end by 1 base; junction bases not matched to a gene: 2. Germline loops: CDR1 SGHTA, CDR2 FQGNSA. The CDR3 coding sequence is TGTGCCAGCAGCTTACAGCGGGGGGTCCAAGAGACCCAGTACTTC. It translates to CASSLQRGVQETQYF.

This sequence joins TRBV11-1 and TRBJ2-2; D not certain. V was trimmed by 7 bases and J by 5 bases, leaving 8 bases between them. CDR1 and CDR2 (germline): SGHAT, FQDESV (reference sequence). The CDR3 has 12 amino acids. The CDR3 DNA is TGTGCCAGCACCTTTTCTACCGGGGAGCTGTTTTTT. Amino acid sequence: CASTFSTGELFF.

V is TRBV7-3 and J is TRBJ2-2; 7 nucleotides match TRBD1. Germline values: CDR1 SGHTA, CDR2 FQGTGA. With 0 bases clipped from V and 3 bases from J, the junction kept 1 base outside the gene matches. The CDR3 has 15 amino acids. The CDR3 spells CASSLTGGDTGELFF. In nucleotides, the CDR3 is TGTGCCAGCAGCTTAACAGGGGGCGACACCGGGGAGCTGTTTTTT. The full variable domain, its missing parts supplied by reference TRBV7-3 and TRBJ2-2, is GAGVSQTPSNKVTEKGKYVELRCDPISGHTALYWYRQSLGQGPEFLIYFQGTGAADDSGLPNDRFFAVRPEGSVSTLKIQRTERGDSAVYLCASSLTGGDTGELFFGEGSRLTVL.

This chain links TRBV9 with TRBJ2-7, with a tentative D call TRBD1 (6 bases). Between the trimmed V and J ends, which lost 3 bases and 4 bases, there was a span of 17 bases. Germline V gene data show CDR1 as SGDLS and CDR2 as YYNGEE. The CDR3 has 15 residues. The CDR3 reads CASSAGVGIGYEQYF. For the CDR3, the DNA is TGTGCCAGCAGCGCAGGGGTAGGGATCGGGTACGAGCAGTACTTC.